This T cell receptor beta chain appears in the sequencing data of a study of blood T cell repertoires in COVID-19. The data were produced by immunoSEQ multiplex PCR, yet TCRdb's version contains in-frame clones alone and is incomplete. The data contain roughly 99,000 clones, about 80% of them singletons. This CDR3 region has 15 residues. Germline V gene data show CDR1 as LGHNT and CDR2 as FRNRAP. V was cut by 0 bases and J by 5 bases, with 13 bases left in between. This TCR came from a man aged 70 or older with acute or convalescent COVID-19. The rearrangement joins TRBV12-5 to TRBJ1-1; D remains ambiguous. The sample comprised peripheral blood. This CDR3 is CASGLVLGSMTEAFF. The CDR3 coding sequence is TGTGCTAGTGGTTTGGTACTTGGGAGCATGACTGAAGCTTTCTTT.